This T cell receptor beta chain emerged from a study of neoadjuvant anti-PD-1 for oral cavity cancer. Study-wide background: Nivolumab at 3 mg/kg was mostly given biweekly, three to four doses, pre-surgery.

The data were produced by immunoSEQ multiplex PCR, yet TCRdb's version contains in-frame clones alone and is incomplete. The sample holds about 15,000 clones, 50% to 65% seen once. About this clone: Antigen: not known.

General observations from the study: Pretreatment Treg/Th17 ratio correlated inversely with post-treatment tumor clonality.

PBMCs were not maintained or expanded in culture before analysis. The specimen comprised PBMCs, sampled before nivolumab (anti-PD-1) treatment. The clonotype was recovered from a person between 40 and 85 years old with oral cavity squamous cell carcinoma.

CDR3 bases: TGTGCCAGCAGTACACTTGGACAGCATCAGCCCCAGCATTTT. This codes for CASSTLGQHQPQHF. The chain joins TRBV6-6 to TRBJ1-5, with TRBD1 as a possible D gene (6 bases). From germline, CDR1 is MNHNY and CDR2 SVGAGI (reference sequence). This CDR3 spans 14 amino acids. V was cut by 5 bases and J by 5 bases, with 13 bases left in between.